Given below is one T cell receptor (beta chain) in context. Study members were between about 18 and 95 years old and lived in roughly 24 US regions. In assigning cohorts, the study relied on participant-reported clinical history. Among Cohort 3 donors, those recovered had two negative PCRs, clearance, or symptom resolution. Germline V CDR1 and CDR2: SGDLS, YYNGEE. CDR3 length: 14 amino acids. V was pared by 3 bases and J by 0 bases, with 6 bases between. This specimen belongs to a study of blood T cell repertoires in COVID-19. Study in general: Sample material is recorded as cDNA or gDNA derived from T cells, B-cell-depleted T cells, or PBMCs.

Clones were sequenced by immunoSEQ multiplex PCR, and TCRdb holds only the in-frame ones, with some missing. This sample has about 200,000 clones, with 82% found just once. The source of this sequence is a man aged 35-49 years who had recovered from COVID-19. Sample: PBMCs or T cells enriched from blood (not recorded which). The chain recombines TRBV9 with TRBJ1-4, with D possibly TRBD1 on 6 matching bases. The CDR3 loop is CASSAGATNEKLFF. The CDR3 DNA reads as TGTGCCAGCAGCGCAGGGGCAACTAATGAAAAACTGTTTTTT.